This is a list of T cell receptor beta chains from one sample in a study of cytomegalovirus exposure and HLA in healthy donors. Profiling relied on immunoSEQ multiplex PCR, and the TCRdb table lists in-frame clones only, not all of them. The sample comprises 140,000 to 150,000 clones, over 8% of which are singletons, and 1.8% rests with the top ten. The sequenced sample consisted of PBMCs. These TCRs come from a male donor in good health and CMV-seronegative. CDR3s include the opening cysteine and the closing phenylalanine or tryptophan.

J | V | CDR3
TRBJ1-3 | TRBV5-1 | CASRGEPGNTIYF
TRBJ1-5 | TRBV19 | CASSTTGYSNQPQHF
TRBJ2-6 | TRBV4-1 | CASSQDRVGGSGANVLTF
NA | TRBV30 | CAWSVGTGAYEQYF
TRBJ2-7 | TRBV7-7 | CASSLDRGLEQYF
TRBJ2-3 | TRBV4-2 | CASSRTLAGGPTDTQYF
TRBJ1-1 | TRBV29-1 | CSVVKGDTEAFF
TRBJ2-3 | TRBV5-4 | CASSLIGGGIETDTQYF
TRBJ1-5 | TRBV28 | CASSWSRTGGDNQPQHF
TRBJ2-7 | TRBV2 | CASSTGTAEQYF
TRBJ1-1 | TRBV19 | CASTAKTGLGTEAFF
TRBJ2-6 | TRBV10-2 | CASGGSRGLAGANVLTF
TRBJ1-1 | TRBV4-2 | CASSQWGGPNTEAFF
TRBJ2-7 | TRBV4-3 | CASSQEQGYEQYF
TRBJ2-7 | TRBV15 | CATSRELMRAIPEQYF
TRBJ2-1 | TRBV4-1 | CASSQEGGRGSYNEQFF
TRBJ1-4 | TRBV7-6 | CASSLGTGEVSEKLFF
TRBJ2-3 | TRBV30 | CAWSRLGGADTQYF
TRBJ2-7 | TRBV4-3 | CASSQGTGTEPYEQYF
TRBJ2-7 | TRBV4-2 | CASSQEAGTGYYEQYF
TRBJ2-5 | TRBV5-1 | CASSEPGQGIETQYF
TRBJ2-2 | TRBV25-1 | CASSDPSGSSRTGELFF
TRBJ1-2 | TRBV5-4 | CASSLDRDGYTF
TRBJ1-2 | TRBV9 | CASSIPRDRVNYGYTF
TRBJ2-2 | TRBV5-1 | CASSSQTNTGELFF
TRBJ2-5 | TRBV6-4 | CASSDSFSSEETQYF
TRBJ2-1 | TRBV11-2 | CASSLILSGSGRNEQFF
TRBJ2-1 | TRBV2 | CASTERQGRVNEQFF
TRBJ1-1 | TRBV28 | CASSWTGSRTETFF
TRBJ2-6 | TRBV28 | CASSSQGAGANVLTF
TRBJ2-4 | TRBV28 | CASSSQGRENIQYF
TRBJ2-1 | TRBV28 | CASSLGTEDEQFF
TRBJ1-5 | TRBV6-6 | CASSYSGGEGQPQHF
TRBJ1-1 | TRBV19 | CAVSGGRFTEAFF
TRBJ1-1 | TRBV4-3 | CASSPEDTLNTEAFF
TRBJ2-7 | TRBV28 | CASSEGQGPFTYEQYF
TRBJ1-1 | TRBV25-1 | CASSALGLDTEAFF
TRBJ1-4 | TRBV30 | CAWSEGQINEKLFF
TRBJ2-7 | TRBV2 | CASIERSGGGGEQYF
TRBJ2-7 | TRBV28 | CASSSRVLSYEQYF
TRBJ2-3 | TRBV11-2 | CASSFTWLADTQYF
TRBJ1-1 | TRBV11-2 | CASSPGGFTGTSNTEAFF
TRBJ2-5 | TRBV5-1 | CASSGDRQETQYF
TRBJ1-6 | TRBV28 | CASRYRRDRVGSPLHF
TRBJ1-5 | TRBV6-1 | CASRAGNTQNQPQHF
TRBJ2-2 | TRBV28 | CASSLPGQGFGTSGNTGELFF
TRBJ2-2 | TRBV4-2 | CASSLQREATGELFF
TRBJ1-3 | TRBV27 | CASSYIPEDRGPLRGNTIYF
TRBJ2-7 | TRBV7-9 | CASSPRGSYEQYF
TRBJ1-1 | TRBV28 | CASSFTGGQGEAFF
TRBJ2-3 | TRBV6-5 | CASSRAGTSTDTQYF
TRBJ1-2 | TRBV7-6 | CASSPGTGGYGYTF
TRBJ2-1 | TRBV28 | CASSRLAGEQFF